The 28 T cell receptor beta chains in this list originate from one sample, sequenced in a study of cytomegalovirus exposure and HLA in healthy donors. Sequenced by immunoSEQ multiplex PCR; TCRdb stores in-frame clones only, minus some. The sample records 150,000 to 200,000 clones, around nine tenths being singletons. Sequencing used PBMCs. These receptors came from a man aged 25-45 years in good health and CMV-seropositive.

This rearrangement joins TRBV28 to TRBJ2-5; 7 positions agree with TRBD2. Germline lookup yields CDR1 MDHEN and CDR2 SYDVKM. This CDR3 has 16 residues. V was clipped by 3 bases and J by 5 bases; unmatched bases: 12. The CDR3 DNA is TGTGCCAGCAGTTTTGGGGCTAGCGGCGCCCCGGAGACCCAGTACTTC. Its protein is CASSFGASGAPETQYF.

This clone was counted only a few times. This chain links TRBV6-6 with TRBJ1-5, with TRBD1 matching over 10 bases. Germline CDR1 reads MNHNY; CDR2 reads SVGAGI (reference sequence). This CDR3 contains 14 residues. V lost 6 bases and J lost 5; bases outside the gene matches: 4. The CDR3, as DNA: TGTGCCAGCAGACCCGGGACAGGGGATCAGCCCCAGCATTTT. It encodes CASRPGTGDQPQHF.

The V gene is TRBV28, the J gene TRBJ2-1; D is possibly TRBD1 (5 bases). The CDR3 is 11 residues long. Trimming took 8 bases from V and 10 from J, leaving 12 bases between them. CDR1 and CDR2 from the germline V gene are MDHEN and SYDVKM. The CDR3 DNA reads TGTGCCAGCGGTCCTAGGGGCGAGCAGTTCTTC. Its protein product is CASGPRGEQFF.

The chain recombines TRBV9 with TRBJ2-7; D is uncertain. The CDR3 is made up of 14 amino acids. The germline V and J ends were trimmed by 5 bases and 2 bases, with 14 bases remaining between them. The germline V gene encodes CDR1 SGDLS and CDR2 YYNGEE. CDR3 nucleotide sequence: TGTGCCAGCAGTTTTGGCGGACCTACCTACGAGCAGTACTTC. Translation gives CASSFGGPTYEQYF. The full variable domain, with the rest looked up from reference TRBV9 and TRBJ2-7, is DSGVTQTPKHLITATGQRVTLRCSPRSGDLSVYWYQQSLDQGLQFLIQYYNGEERAKGNILERFSAQQFPDLHSELNLSSLELGDSALYFCASSFGGPTYEQYFGPGTRLTVT.

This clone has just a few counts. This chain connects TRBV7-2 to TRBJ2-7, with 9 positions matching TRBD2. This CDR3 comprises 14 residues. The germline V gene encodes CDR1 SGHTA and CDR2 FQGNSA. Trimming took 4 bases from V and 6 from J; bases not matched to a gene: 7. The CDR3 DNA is TGTGCCAGCAGCTATAGCGGGGGCCCCCGCGAGCAGTACTTC. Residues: CASSYSGGPREQYF.

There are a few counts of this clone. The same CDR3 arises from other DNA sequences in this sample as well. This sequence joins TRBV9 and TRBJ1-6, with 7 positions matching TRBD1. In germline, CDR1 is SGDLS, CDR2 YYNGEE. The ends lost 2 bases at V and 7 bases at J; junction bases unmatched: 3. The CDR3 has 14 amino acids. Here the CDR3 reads CASSVQGENSPLHF. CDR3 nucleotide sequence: TGTGCCAGCAGCGTCCAGGGGGAGAATTCACCCCTCCACTTT.

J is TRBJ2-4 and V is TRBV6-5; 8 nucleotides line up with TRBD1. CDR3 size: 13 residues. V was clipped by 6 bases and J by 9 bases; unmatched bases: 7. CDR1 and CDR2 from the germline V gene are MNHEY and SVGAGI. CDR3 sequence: CASRIDRGGIQYF. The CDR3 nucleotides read TGTGCCAGCAGGATTGACAGGGGAGGCATTCAGTACTTC.

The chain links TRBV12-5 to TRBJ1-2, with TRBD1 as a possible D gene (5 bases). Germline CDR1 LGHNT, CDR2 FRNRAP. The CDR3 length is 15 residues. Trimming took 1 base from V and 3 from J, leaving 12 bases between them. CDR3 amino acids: CASGLDRSRDYGYTF. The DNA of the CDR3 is TGTGCTAGTGGTTTGGACAGGAGCCGGGACTATGGCTACACCTTC.

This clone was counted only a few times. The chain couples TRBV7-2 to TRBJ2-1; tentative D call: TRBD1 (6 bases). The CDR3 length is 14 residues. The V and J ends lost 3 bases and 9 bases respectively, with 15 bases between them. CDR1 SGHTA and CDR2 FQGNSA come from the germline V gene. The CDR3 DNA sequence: TGTGCCAGCAGCTTGGGGGCTGGCGGCGGTGAGCAGTTCTTC. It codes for CASSLGAGGGEQFF.

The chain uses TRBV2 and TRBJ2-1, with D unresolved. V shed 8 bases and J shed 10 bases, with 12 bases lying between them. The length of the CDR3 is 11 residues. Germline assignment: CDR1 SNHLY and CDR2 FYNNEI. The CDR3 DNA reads TGTGCCAGCCGGACGTTCCAGGAGCAGTTCTTC. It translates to CASRTFQEQFF.

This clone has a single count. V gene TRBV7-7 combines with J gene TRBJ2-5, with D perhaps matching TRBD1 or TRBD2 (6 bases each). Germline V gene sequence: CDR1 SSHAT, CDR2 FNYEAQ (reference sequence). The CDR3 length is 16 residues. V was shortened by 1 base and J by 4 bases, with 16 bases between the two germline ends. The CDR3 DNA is TGTGCCAGCAGCTTAGTATTGAAACAGGGAGGAGAGACCCAGTACTTC. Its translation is CASSLVLKQGGETQYF.

The CDR3 nucleotides are TGTGCCAGCAGTGAGGAGCGGGGGGTGTATTACACAGATACGCAGTATTTT. This encodes CASSEERGVYYTDTQYF. The chain carries TRBV2 and TRBJ2-3; TRBD2 matches at 9 bases. Trimming removed 3 bases from V and 2 bases from J; junction bases left unmatched: 9. The CDR3 contains 17 residues. Looked up from germline, CDR1 is SNHLY and CDR2 is FYNNEI. Full variable domain (rest looked up from reference TRBV2 and TRBJ2-3): EPEVTQTPSHQVTQMGQEVILRCVPISNHLYFYWYRQILGQKVEFLVSFYNNEISEKSEIFDDQFSVERPDGSNFTLKIRSTKLEDSAMYFCASSEERGVYYTDTQYFGPGTRLTVL.

The CDR3 DNA reads TGTGCCAGCAGCCTGGGGGGAGGGATGTCTGAAGCTTTCTTT. Protein product: CASSLGGGMSEAFF. The gene calls are TRBV5-4 and TRBJ1-1; D is perhaps TRBD1 (5 bases). Trimming left V 4 bases short and J 6 bases short, with 16 bases between. The CDR3 loop spans 14 amino acids. The germline V gene has CDR1 SGHNT and CDR2 YYREEE (reference sequence).

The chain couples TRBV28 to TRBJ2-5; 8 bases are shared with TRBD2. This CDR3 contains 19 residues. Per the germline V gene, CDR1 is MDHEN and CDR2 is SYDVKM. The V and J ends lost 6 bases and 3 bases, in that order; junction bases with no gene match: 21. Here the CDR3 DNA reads TGTGCCAGCAGCCGAACAAACTCAGCGCCGGGACTAGTGAAAGAGACCCAGTACTTC. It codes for CASSRTNSAPGLVKETQYF.

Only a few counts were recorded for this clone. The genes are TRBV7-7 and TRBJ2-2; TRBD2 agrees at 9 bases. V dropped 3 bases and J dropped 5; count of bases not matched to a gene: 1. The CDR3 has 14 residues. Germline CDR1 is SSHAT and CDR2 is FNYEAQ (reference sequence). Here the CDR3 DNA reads TGTGCCAGCAGCTTGAGCGGGGGGACCGGGGAGCTGTTTTTT. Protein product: CASSLSGGTGELFF.

This chain's CDR3 is CASSLDLGRGAKNIQYF. The DNA for the CDR3 is TGTGCCAGCAGCTTAGATCTGGGGCGAGGGGCCAAAAACATTCAGTACTTC. The J gene is TRBJ2-4, the V gene TRBV11-3; D tentatively reads TRBD1 or TRBD2 (5 bases each). CDR3 size: 17 residues. CDR1 and CDR2 from the germline V gene are SGHNT and YENEEA. The ends were cut back, 0 bases at V and 1 base at J, with 13 bases in the middle. The variable domain in full, with the rest retrieved from reference TRBV11-3 and TRBJ2-4, is EAGVVQSPRYKIIEKKQPVAFWCNPISGHNTLYWYLQNLGQGPELLIRYENEEAVDDSQLPKDRFSAERLKGVDSTLKIQPAELGDSAVYLCASSLDLGRGAKNIQYFGAGTRLSVL.

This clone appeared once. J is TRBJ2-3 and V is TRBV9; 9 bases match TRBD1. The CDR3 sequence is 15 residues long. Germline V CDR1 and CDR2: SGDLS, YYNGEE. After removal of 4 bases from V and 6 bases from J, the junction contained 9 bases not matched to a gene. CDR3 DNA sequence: TGTGCCAGCAGCTTACAGGGGGCGTATTCGGATACGCAGTATTTT. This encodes CASSLQGAYSDTQYF.

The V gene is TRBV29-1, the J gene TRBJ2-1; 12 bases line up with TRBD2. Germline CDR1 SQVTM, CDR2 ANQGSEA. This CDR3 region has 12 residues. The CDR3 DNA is TGCGGACTAGCGGGAACCTACAATGAGCAGTTCTTC. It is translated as CGLAGTYNEQFF.

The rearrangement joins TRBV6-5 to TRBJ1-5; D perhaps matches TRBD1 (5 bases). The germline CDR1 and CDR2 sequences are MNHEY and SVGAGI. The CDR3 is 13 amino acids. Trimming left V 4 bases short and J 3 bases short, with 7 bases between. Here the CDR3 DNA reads TGTGCCAGCAGTTCAGGGTACAATCAGCCCCAGCATTTT. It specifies CASSSGYNQPQHF.

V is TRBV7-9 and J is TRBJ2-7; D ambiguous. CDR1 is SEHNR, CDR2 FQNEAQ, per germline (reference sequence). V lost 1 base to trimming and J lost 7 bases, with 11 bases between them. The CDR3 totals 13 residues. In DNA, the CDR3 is TGTGCCAGCAGCTTAGTGGAGATCAGAGAGCAGTACTTC. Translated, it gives CASSLVEIREQYF.

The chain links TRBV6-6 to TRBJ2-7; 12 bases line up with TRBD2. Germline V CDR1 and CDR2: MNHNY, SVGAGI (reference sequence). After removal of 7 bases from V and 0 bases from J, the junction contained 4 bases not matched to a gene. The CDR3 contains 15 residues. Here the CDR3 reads CASNLAGGSSYEQYF. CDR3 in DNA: TGTGCCAGCAACCTAGCGGGAGGGAGCTCCTACGAGCAGTACTTC.

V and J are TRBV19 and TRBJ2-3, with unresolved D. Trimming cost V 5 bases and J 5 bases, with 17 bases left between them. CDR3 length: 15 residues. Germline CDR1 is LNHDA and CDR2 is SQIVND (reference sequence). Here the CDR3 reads CASSAGSYGRDTQYF. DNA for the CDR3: TGTGCCAGTAGTGCAGGCAGTTATGGCCGAGATACGCAGTATTTT.

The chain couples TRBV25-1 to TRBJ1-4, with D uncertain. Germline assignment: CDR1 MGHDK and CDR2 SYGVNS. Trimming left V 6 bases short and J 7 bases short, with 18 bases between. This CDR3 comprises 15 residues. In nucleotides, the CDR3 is TGTGCCAGCAGCCCAAGGCGGGAGTCGGGTGAAAAACTGTTTTTT. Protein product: CASSPRRESGEKLFF.

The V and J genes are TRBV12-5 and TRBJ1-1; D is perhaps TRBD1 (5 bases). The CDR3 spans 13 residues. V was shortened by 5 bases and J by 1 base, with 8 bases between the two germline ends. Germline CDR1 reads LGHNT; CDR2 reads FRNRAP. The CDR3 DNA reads TGTGCTAGTGGTCTCGGGGCGAACACTGAAGCTTTCTTT. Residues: CASGLGANTEAFF.

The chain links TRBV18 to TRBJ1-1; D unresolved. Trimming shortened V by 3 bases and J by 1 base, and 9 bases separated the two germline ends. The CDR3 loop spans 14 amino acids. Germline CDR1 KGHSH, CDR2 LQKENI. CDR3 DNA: TGTGCCAGCTCACCGCAGTCCTCGAACACTGAAGCTTTCTTT. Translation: CASSPQSSNTEAFF.

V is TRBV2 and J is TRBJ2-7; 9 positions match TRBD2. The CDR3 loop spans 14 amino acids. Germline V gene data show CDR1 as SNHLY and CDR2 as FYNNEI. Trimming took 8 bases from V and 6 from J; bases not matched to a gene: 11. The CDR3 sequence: CASSSRGGRGEQYF. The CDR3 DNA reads TGTGCCAGCTCATCTCGGGGCGGGAGGGGCGAGCAGTACTTC.

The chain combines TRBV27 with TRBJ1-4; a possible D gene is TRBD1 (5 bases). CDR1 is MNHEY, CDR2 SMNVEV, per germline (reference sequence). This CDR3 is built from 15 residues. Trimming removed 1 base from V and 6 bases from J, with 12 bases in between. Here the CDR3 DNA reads TGTGCCAGCAGTTTATACATGACAGTGGATGAAAAACTGTTTTTT. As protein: CASSLYMTVDEKLFF. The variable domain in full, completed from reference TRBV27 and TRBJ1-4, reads EAQVTQNPRYLITVTGKKLTVTCSQNMNHEYMSWYRQDPGLGLRQIYYSMNVEVTDKGDVPEGYKVSRKEKRNFPLILESPSPNQTSLYFCASSLYMTVDEKLFFGSGTQLSVL.

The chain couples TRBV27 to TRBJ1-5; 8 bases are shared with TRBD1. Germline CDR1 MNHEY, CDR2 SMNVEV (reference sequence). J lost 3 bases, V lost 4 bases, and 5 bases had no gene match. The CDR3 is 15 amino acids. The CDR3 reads CASSSTGALNQPQHF. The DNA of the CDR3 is TGTGCCAGCAGTTCGACAGGGGCCCTCAATCAGCCCCAGCATTTT.